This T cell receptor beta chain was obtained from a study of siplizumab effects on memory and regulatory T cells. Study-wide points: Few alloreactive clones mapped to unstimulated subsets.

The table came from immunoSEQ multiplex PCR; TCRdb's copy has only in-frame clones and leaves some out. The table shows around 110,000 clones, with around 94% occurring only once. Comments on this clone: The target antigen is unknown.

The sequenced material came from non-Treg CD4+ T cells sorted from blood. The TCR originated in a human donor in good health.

The CDR3 spells CATSSQRNLNSNQPQHF. For the CDR3, the DNA is TGTGCCACCAGCAGCCAACGGAATCTCAATAGCAATCAGCCCCAGCATTTT. The chain employs TRBV15 and TRBJ1-5; D uncertain. CDR1 and CDR2 from the germline V gene are LNHNV and YYDKDF (reference sequence). The CDR3 consists of 17 residues. V lost 3 bases, J lost 0 bases, and 15 bases lay in between.